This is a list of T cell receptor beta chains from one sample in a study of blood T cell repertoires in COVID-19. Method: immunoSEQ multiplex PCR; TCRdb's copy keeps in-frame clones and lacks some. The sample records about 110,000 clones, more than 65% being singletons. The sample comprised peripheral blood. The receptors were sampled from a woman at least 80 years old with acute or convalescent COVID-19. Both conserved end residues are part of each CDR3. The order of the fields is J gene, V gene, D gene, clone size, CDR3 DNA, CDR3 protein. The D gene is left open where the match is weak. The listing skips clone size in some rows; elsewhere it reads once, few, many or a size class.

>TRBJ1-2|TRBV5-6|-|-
TGTGCCAGCAGCAACCCTACGACTAACTATGGCTACACCTTC
CASSNPTTNYGYTF
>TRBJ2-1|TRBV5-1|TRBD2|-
TGCGCCAGCAGCTTAGTTAGCGGGAGGGCCATTTCGGCGGCTGAGCAGTTCTTC
CASSLVSGRAISAAEQFF
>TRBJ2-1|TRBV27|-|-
TGTGCCAGCAGAGGCGGGTTACGGTTCAATGAGCAGTTCTTC
CASRGGLRFNEQFF
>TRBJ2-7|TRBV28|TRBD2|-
TGTGCCAGCAAACGGGAGGGGATACCCTACGAGCAGTACTTC
CASKREGIPYEQYF
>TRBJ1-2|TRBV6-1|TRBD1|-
TGTGCCAGCAGTGAAGCGTTGCAGGGGGCGGGTGGCTACACCTTC
CASSEALQGAGGYTF
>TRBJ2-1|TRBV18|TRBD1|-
TGTGCCAGCTCACGTGGACAGGGGGACAATGAGCAGTTCTTC
CASSRGQGDNEQFF
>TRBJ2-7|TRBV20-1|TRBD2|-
TGCAGTGCTAGTCTCCCGGCTAGCGGTACCTACGAGCAGTACTTC
CSASLPASGTYEQYF
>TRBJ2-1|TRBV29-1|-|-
TGCAGCGGACAGGAGACTTCCTACAATGAGCAGTTCTTC
CSGQETSYNEQFF
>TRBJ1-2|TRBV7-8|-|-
TGTGCCAGCAGCTTAAGCAGGGGAAACTATGGCTACACCTTC
CASSLSRGNYGYTF
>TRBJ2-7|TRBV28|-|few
TGTGCCAGCAGTTTAGGCAGGGACTACGAGCAGTACTTC
CASSLGRDYEQYF
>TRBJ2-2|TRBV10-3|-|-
TGTGCCATCAGTGAGACCGGGGGTGGAACGAACACCGGGGAGCTGTTTTTT
CAISETGGGTNTGELFF
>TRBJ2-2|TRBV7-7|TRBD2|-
TGTGCTAGCAGCCCTCTTAGCGGGGGGAAGATTACCGGGGAGCTGTTTTTT
CASSPLSGGKITGELFF
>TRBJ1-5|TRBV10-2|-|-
TGCGCCAGCACTCCGACAGGTACTCAGCCCCAGCATTTT
CASTPTGTQPQHF
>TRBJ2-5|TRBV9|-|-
TGTGCCAGCAGCGAAGGGCCGGGACTGGACAAGGAGACCCAGTACTTC
CASSEGPGLDKETQYF
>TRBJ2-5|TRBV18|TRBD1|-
TGTGCCAGCTCACCAGCAGGGGGCCCTGAGACCCAGTACTTC
CASSPAGGPETQYF
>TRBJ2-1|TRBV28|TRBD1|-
TGTGCCAGCAGTTTACAGGGGGTCAACTACAATGAGCAGTTCTTC
CASSLQGVNYNEQFF
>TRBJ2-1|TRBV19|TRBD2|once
TGTGCCAGTAGAAAAACTAGCGGGGTTACCTACAATGAGCAGTTCTTC
CASRKTSGVTYNEQFF
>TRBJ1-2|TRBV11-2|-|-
TGTGCCAGCAGCTTACCCCCGGGGGGCGTATATGGCTACACCTTC
CASSLPPGGVYGYTF
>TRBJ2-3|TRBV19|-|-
TGTGCCAGTAGTGGCGCGGGGGCCTTCATCACAGATACGCAGTATTTT
CASSGAGAFITDTQYF
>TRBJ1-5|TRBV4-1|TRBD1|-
TGCGCCAGCAGCCAATCCCGGGACAGGGTGAATCAGCCCCAGCATTTT
CASSQSRDRVNQPQHF
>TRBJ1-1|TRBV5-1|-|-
TGCGCCAGCCGCTCTTCCCCGGGTCTTAACACTGAAGCTTTCTTT
CASRSSPGLNTEAFF
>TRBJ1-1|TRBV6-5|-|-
TGTGCCAGCAGCCTCAGTCTCCTGAACACTGAAGCTTTCTTT
CASSLSLLNTEAFF
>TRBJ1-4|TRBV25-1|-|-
TGTGCCAGCAGCGTTTCAGGGAATGAAAAACTGTTTTTT
CASSVSGNEKLFF
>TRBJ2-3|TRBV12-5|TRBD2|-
TGTGCTAGTGGTTTGGTATTACGGGGGGGCTCAGATACGCAGTATTTT
CASGLVLRGGSDTQYF
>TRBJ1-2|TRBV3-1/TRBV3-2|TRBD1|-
TGTGCCAGCAGCCACCACGAGGGGGCGTATGGCTACACCTTC
CASSHHEGAYGYTF
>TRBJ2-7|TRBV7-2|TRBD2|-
TGTGCCAGCAGCCGGACTAGCGGGTACGAGCAGTACTTC
CASSRTSGYEQYF
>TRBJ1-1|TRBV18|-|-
TGTGCCAGCTCACCGCGGGGGAACACTGAAGCTTTCTTT
CASSPRGNTEAFF
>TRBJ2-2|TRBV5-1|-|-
TGCGCCAGCAGCGAGGGCCACGGGGCCGGGGAGCTGTTTTTT
CASSEGHGAGELFF
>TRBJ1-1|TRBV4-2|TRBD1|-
TGTGCCAGCAGCCAAGGACAGGGTTACACTGAAGCTTTCTTT
CASSQGQGYTEAFF
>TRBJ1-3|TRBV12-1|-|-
TGTGCCAGCAGCTTCGATGACAAAAGCTCTGGAAACACCATATATTTT
CASSFDDKSSGNTIYF
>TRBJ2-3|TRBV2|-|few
TGTGCCAGCATCGCACCCCAGGCCCGAAGCACAGATACGCAGTATTTT
CASIAPQARSTDTQYF